This section outlines one T cell receptor beta chain sequence together with its context. CDR1 is LGHDT, CDR2 YNNKEL, per germline (reference sequence). This CDR3 is 14 amino acids long. This sample stems from a study of monozygotic twins with inflammatory bowel disease. TCRdb reprocessed the 5' RACE reads, keeping one entry per CDR3 protein, no DNA. This specimen shows around 380,000 distinct CDR3 sequences; the ten leading clones hold around 2.5%. The sequence derives from a human donor with ulcerative colitis or Crohn's disease, or a healthy co-twin of an affected twin (not recorded which). The sequencing input was blood. The chain is built from TRBV3-1 and TRBJ1-1. This CDR3 reads CASRVGGMNTEAFF.